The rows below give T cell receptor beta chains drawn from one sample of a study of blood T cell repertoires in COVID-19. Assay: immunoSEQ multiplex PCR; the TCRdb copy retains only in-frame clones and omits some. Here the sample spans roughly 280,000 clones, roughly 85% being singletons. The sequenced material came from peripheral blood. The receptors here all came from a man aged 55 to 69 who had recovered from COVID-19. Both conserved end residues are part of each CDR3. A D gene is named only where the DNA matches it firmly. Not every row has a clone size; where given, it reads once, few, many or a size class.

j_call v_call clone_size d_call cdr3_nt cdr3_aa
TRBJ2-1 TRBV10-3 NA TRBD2 TGTGCCATCAGTGAGGGGACTAGCGGGAAGCAGTTCTTC CAISEGTSGKQFF
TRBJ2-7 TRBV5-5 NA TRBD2 TGTGCCAGCAGCCTGGGACTAGCGCTTACCTACGAGCAGTACTTC CASSLGLALTYEQYF
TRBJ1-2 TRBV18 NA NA TGTGCCAGCTCACCTAAGGAGAACTATGGCTACACCTTC CASSPKENYGYTF
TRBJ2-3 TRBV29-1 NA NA TGCAGCGTGTCCGAAAGGGGGTACACAGATACGCAGTATTTT CSVSERGYTDTQYF
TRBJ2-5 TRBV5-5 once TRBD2 TGTGCCAGCAGCTCGAGCGGGGGGCGGTACCAAGAGACCCAGTACTTC CASSSSGGRYQETQYF
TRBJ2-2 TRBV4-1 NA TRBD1 TGCGCCAGCAGCCAAGAGGGGACAGTGGTCGGGGAGCTGTTTTTT CASSQEGTVVGELFF
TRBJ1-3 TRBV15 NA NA TGTGCCACCAGCAGAAAACAGGGTGGTATGGCTGGAAACACCATATATTTT CATSRKQGGMAGNTIYF
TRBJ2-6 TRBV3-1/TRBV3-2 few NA TGTGCCAGCAGTCGGCTAGGACAGGGAGGGGTATCTGGGGCCAACGTCCTGACTTTC CASSRLGQGGVSGANVLTF
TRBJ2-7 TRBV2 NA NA TGTGCCAGCAGCTCACAGGGTCTCAGGGGGGACGAGCAGTACTTC CASSSQGLRGDEQYF
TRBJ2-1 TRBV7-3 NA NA TGTGCCAGCAGCTTAGGAGGGGCAGTGGGGAAAAATGAGCAGTTCTTC CASSLGGAVGKNEQFF
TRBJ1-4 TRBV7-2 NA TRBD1 TGTGCCAGCAGCCCAGTACAGGGGGCGAATGAAAAACTGTTTTTT CASSPVQGANEKLFF
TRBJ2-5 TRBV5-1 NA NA TGCGCCAGCAGCCCCAACAAATACCAAGAGACCCAGTACTTC CASSPNKYQETQYF
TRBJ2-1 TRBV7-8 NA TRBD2 TGTGCCAGCAGCTCCACGGGACTAGCGGGGGGGCTTGAGCAGTTCTTC CASSSTGLAGGLEQFF
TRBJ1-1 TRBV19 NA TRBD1 TGTGCCAGTACCCCCTCAGGGGGCCGTGTCATGAACACTGAAGCTTTCTTT CASTPSGGRVMNTEAFF
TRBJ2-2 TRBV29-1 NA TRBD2 TGCAGCGTTGAAACTAGCGGATTGAACACCGGGGAGCTGTTTTTT CSVETSGLNTGELFF
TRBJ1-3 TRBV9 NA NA TGTGCCAGCAGCGTAGCCAGGGACTCTGGAAACACCATATATTTT CASSVARDSGNTIYF
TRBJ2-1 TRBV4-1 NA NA TGCGCCAGCAGCACTCTAGCGATTCCATTTAATGAGCAGTTCTTC CASSTLAIPFNEQFF
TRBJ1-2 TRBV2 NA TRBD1 TGTGCCAGCACTGAGGACAGGGCCGGCTACACCTTC CASTEDRAGYTF
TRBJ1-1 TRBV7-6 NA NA TGTGCCAGCAGCTTAGGATCACTGGCAGGGTCGCCTTTCTTT CASSLGSLAGSPFF
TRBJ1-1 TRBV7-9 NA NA TGTGCCAGCAGCTTGACAGGAACTACTGAAGCTTTCTTT CASSLTGTTEAFF
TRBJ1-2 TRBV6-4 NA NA TGTGCCAGCAGTATTGGGAGAGGGTATGGCTACACCTTC CASSIGRGYGYTF
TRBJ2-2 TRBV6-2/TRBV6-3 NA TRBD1 TGTGCCAGCAGTCAACGACAGGGCGGAACCGGGGAGCTGTTTTTT CASSQRQGGTGELFF
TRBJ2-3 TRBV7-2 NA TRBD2 TGTGCCAGCAGCGCGGGGGGGCAAAGCACAGATACGCAGTATTTT CASSAGGQSTDTQYF
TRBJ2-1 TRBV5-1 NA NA TGCGCCAGCAGCCCCGTCGGGGGAACTGAGCAGTTCTTC CASSPVGGTEQFF
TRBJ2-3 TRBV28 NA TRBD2 TGTGCCAGCAGAACGAGCGGGGAAACAGATACGCAGTATTTT CASRTSGETDTQYF
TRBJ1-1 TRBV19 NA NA TGTGCCAGTAGGCGGGACGGACGATTGAACACTGAAGCTTTCTTT CASRRDGRLNTEAFF
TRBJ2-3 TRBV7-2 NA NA TGTGCCAGCAGCTTAGACGGGAGAGTGGCAGATACGCAGTATTTT CASSLDGRVADTQYF